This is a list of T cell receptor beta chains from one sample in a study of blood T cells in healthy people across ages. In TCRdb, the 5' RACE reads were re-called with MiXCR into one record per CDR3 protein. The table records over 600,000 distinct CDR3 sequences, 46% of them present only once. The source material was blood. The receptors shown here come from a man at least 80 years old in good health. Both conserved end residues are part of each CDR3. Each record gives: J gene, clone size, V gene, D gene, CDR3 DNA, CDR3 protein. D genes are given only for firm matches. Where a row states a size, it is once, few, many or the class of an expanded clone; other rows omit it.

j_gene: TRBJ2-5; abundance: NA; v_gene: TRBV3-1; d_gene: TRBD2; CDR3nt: TGTGCCAGCAGCCCAGGACTAGAGATTTACATGGAGACCCAGTACTTC; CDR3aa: CASSPGLEIYMETQYF
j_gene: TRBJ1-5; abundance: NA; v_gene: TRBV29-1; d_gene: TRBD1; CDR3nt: TGCAGCGTTGTAGGGACAGGAACAAATCAGCCCCAGCATTTT; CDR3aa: CSVVGTGTNQPQHF
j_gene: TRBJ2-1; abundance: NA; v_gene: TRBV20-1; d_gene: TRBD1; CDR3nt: TGCAGTGCTAGAGCCAGGGACAGATACAATGAGCAGTTCTTC; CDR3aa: CSARARDRYNEQFF
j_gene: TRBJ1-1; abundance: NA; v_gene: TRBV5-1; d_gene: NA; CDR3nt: TGCGCCAGCAGCAGTACGGACAACACTGAAGTTTTCTTT; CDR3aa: CASSSTDNTEVFF
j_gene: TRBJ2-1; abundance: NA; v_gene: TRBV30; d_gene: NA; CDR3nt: TGTGCCGGGAACCGGGACTGGGCCCTAGATGAGCAGTTCTTC; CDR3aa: CAGNRDWALDEQFF
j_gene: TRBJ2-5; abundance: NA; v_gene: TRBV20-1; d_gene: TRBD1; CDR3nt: TGCAGTGCTAGAGGACAGGGAATATGGGAGACCCAGTACTTC; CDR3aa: CSARGQGIWETQYF
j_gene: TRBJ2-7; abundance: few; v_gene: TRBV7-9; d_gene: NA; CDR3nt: TGTGCCAGCAGCCCCCTATTGAGCTCCTACGAGCAGTACTTC; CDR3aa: CASSPLLSSYEQYF
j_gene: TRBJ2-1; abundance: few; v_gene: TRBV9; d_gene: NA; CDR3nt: TGTGCCAGCAGCCATATAGGTTTACCGGGAGATGAGCAGTTCTTC; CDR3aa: CASSHIGLPGDEQFF
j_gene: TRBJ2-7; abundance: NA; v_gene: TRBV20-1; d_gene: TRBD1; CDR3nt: TGCAGTGCTAGAGTTGTGACAGGGATAGGCGAGCAGTACTTC; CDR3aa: CSARVVTGIGEQYF
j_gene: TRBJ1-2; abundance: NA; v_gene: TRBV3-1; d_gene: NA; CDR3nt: TGTGCCAGCAGCCAAGATTCTCAGGGGACGCGCTACACCTTC; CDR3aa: CASSQDSQGTRYTF
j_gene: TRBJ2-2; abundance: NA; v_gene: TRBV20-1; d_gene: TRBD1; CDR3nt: TGCGGTGCTAGAAAGACAGGGGTGCGGACCGGGGAGCTGTTTTTT; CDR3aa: CGARKTGVRTGELFF
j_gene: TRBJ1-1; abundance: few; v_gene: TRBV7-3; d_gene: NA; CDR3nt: TGTGCCAGCAGCTCCTCACAGGTCACTGAAGCTTTCTTT; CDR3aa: CASSSSQVTEAFF
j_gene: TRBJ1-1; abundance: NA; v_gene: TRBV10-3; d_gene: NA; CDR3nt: TGTGCCATCAGTGCGGACAGACGAAGCACTGAAGCTTTCTTT; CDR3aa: CAISADRRSTEAFF
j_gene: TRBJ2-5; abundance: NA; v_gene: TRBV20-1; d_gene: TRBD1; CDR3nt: TGCAGTGCTCGCCGGGACAGGACTTTGATTGGGCAGTACTTC; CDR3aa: CSARRDRTLIGQYF
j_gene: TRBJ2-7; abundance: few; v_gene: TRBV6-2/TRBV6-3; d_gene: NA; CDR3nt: TGTGCCAGCAGTTACTCCCTTGGCATAACCTACGAGCAGTACTTC; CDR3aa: CASSYSLGITYEQYF
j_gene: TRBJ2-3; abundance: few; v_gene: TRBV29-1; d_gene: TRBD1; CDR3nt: TGCAGCGCGAGGGACAGGGTGAAAGATACGCAGTATTTT; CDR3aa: CSARDRVKDTQYF
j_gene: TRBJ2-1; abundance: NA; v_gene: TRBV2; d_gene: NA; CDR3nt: TGTGCCAGCAGCCAGAGGGAAGGACTAAACAATGAGCAGTTCTTC; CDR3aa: CASSQREGLNNEQFF
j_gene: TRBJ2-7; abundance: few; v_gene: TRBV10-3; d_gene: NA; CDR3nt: TGTGCCATCAGTGAGTCAACAGCAAACCCCTACGAGCAGTACTTC; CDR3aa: CAISESTANPYEQYF
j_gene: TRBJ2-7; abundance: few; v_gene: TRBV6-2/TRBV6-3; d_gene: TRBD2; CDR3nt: TGTGCCAGCATTTTAGCGGGAGCGAACTCCTACGAGCAGTACTTC; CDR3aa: CASILAGANSYEQYF
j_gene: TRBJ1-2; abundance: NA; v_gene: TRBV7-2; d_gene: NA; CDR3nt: TGTGCCAGCAGCTTAGGAGGCAGGGTTTTTGGCTACACCTTC; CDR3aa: CASSLGGRVFGYTF
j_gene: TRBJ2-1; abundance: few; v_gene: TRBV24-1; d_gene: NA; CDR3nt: TGTGCCACCAGTGATTCCGCCACCTTAGCTGAGCAGTTCTTC; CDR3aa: CATSDSATLAEQFF
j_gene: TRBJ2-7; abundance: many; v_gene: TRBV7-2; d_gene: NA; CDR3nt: TGTGCCAGCAGCTTAGCCCCCGGACACCCCTACGAGCAGTACTTC; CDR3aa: CASSLAPGHPYEQYF
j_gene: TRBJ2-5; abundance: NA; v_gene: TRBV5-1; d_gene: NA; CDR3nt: TGCGCCAGCTCCACCGGGACGCTAACTCAAGAGACCCAGTACTTC; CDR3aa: CASSTGTLTQETQYF
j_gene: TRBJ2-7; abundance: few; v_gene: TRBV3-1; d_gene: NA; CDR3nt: TGTGCCAGCAGCCTGCAGGGGTGGGGGAAGAGGGAGCAGTACTTC; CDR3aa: CASSLQGWGKREQYF
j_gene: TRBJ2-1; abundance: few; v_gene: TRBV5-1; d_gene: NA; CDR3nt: TGCGCCAGCAGCTTGGTTGACGGGGGCTCCTACAATGAGCAGTTCTTC; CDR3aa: CASSLVDGGSYNEQFF
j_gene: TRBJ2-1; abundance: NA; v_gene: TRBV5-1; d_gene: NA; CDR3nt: TGCGCCAGCAGCTTCTCTAGCGAGGTTGAGCAGTTCTTC; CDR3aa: CASSFSSEVEQFF
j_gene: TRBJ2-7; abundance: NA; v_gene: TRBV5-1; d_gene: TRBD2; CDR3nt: TGTGCCAGCAGCTTACAGCGGGGCTACGAGCAGTACTTC; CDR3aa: CASSLQRGYEQYF
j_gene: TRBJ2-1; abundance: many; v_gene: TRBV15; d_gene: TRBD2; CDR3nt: TGTGCCACCAACCTAGCGGGAGTGGGTGAGCAGTTCTTC; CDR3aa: CATNLAGVGEQFF
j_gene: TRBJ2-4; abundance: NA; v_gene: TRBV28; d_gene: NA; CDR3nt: TGTGCCAGCAGTACCTATTATGCTCCGGCCGGCAAAAACATTCAGTACTTC; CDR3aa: CASSTYYAPAGKNIQYF
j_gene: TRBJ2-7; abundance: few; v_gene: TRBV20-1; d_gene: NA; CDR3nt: TGCAGTGCTAGAACCTTCAGCGGTACCTACGAGCAGTACTTC; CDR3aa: CSARTFSGTYEQYF
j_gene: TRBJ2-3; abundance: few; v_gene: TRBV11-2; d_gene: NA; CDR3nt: TGTGCCAGCAGCTTAGGTGACGGCACAGATACGCAGTATTTT; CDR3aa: CASSLGDGTDTQYF
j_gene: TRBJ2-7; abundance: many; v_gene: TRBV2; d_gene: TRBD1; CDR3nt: TGTGCCAGCAGGGACCGGGACAGGGCATCCTACGAGCAGTACTTC; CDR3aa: CASRDRDRASYEQYF
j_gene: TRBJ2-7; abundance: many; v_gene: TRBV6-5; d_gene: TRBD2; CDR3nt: TGTGCCAGCAGTTACTCGGGACTAGCGGGACAACAAGGCGAGCAGTACTTC; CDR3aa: CASSYSGLAGQQGEQYF
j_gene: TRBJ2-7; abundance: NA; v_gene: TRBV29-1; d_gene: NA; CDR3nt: TGCAGCGCATCCTCAAGAGATGTCCAGTACTTC; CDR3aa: CSASSRDVQYF
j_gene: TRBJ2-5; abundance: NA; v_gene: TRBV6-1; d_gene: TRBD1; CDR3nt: TGTGCCAGCCACAGGGGGCCTGAGACCCAGTACTTC; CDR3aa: CASHRGPETQYF
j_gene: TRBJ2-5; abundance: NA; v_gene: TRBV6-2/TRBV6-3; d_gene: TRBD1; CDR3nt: TGTGCCAGCAGTTACCCGACAGGGGCTGGGGAGACCCAGTACTTC; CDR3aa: CASSYPTGAGETQYF
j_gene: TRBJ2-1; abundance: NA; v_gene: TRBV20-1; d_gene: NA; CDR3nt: TGCAGTGCTAGAGATCTGAGAGGGAGCCCAGTTAGTGAGCAGTTCTTC; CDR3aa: CSARDLRGSPVSEQFF
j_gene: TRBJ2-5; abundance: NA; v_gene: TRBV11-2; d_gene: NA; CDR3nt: TGTGCCAGCAGCTTAGGAGGTTCGGTCGGGACAGAGACCCAGTACTTC; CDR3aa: CASSLGGSVGTETQYF
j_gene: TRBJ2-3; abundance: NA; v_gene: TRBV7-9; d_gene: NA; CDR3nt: TGTGCCAGCAGCTTAGCTTCAGGATCTCATCGGGATACGCAGTATTTT; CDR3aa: CASSLASGSHRDTQYF
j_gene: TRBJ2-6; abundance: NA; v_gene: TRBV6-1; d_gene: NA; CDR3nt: TGTGCGGTGGGGACCCAGTCTGGGGCCAACGTCCTGACTTTC; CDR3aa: CAVGTQSGANVLTF
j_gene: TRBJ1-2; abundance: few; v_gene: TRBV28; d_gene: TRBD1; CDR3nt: TGTGCCAGCAGTGGGGACAGGGATGATGGCTACACCTTC; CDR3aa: CASSGDRDDGYTF
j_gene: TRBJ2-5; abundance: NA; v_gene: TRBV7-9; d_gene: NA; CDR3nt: TGTGCCAGCAACTCCGGGAGGGGCAGGGGGCTTAACAATGAGCAGTACTTC; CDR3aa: CASNSGRGRGLNNEQYF
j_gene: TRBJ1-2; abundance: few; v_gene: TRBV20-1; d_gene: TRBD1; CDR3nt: TGCAGTGCTAGAGCAAAGTCAGGGGGCGCCGAGGGGGGCTACACCTTC; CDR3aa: CSARAKSGGAEGGYTF
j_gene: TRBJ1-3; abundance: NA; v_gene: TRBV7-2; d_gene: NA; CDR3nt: TGTGCCAGCAGCTGGGGGGGAGAAAACACCATATATTTT; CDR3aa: CASSWGGENTIYF
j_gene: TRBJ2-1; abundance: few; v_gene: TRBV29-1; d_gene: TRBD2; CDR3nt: TGCAGCGGGGGACTAGCGGGAGGAGGACGTAATGAGCAGTTCTTC; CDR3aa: CSGGLAGGGRNEQFF
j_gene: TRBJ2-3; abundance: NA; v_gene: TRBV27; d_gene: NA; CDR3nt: TGTGCCAGCAGTTTATCCCCAGGACTGTCAACAGATACGCAGTATTTT; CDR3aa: CASSLSPGLSTDTQYF
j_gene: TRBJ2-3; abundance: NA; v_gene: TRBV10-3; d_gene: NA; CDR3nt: TGTGCCATCAGTGACAGGGCAGATACGCAGTATTTT; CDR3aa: CAISDRADTQYF